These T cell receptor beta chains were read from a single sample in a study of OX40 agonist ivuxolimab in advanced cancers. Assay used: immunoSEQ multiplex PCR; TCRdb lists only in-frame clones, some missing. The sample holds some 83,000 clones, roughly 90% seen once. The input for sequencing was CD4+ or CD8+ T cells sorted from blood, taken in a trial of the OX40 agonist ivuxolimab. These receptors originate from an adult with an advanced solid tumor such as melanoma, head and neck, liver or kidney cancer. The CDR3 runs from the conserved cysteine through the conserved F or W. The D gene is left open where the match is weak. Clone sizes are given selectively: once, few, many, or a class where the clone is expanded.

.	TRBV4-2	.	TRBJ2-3	TGTGCCAGCAGCCAATGGACGGTTACTAGCACAGATACGCAGTATTTT	CASSQWTVTSTDTQYF
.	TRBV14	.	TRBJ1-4	TGTGCCAGCAGCCAAGATGGTCGGAGGGAAAAACTGTTTTTT	CASSQDGRREKLFF
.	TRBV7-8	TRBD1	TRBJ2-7	TGTGCCAGCAGCTTAGCTTACCCTGGACAGGGATTAACCTACGAGCAGTACTTC	CASSLAYPGQGLTYEQYF
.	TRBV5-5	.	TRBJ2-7	TGTGCCAGCAGCTCCCTCACAGGGATGAGGGAGCAGTACTTC	CASSSLTGMREQYF
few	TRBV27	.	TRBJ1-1	TGTGCCAGCACCGTAAGGGCAGGGTCCCCAGCTTTCTTT	CASTVRAGSPAFF
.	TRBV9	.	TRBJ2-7	TGTGCCAGCAGCTCAGACTCGCACTCCTACGAGCAGTACTTC	CASSSDSHSYEQYF
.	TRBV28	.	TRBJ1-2	TGTGCCAGCAGTCCCCAGGGGATCTATGGCTACACCTTC	CASSPQGIYGYTF
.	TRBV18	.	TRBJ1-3	TGTGCCAGCTCACCATCCGGGACGACCTGGATGGCGAACACCATATATTTT	CASSPSGTTWMANTIYF
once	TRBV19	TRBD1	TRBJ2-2	TGTGCCAGTAGCTACAGGGGTGAGGAGCTGTTTTTT	CASSYRGEELFF
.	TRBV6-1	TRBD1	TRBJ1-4	TGTGCCAGCAGTCCGGGACAGGCAACTAATGAAAAACTGTTTTTT	CASSPGQATNEKLFF
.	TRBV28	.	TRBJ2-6	TGTGCCAGCAGGGAAGGGGGAACTGGGGCCAACGTCCTGACTTTC	CASREGGTGANVLTF
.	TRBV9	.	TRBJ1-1	TGTGCCAGCAGCGTAGATGGGAGACAGAGGGGGAATGAAGCTTTCTTT	CASSVDGRQRGNEAFF
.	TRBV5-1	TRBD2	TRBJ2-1	TGCGCCAGCAGCTTTGGGCTAGCGGGAGTGGATGAGCAGTTCTTC	CASSFGLAGVDEQFF
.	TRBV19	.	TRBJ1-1	TGTGCCAGTAGTATCAGAATGAACACTGAAGCTTTCTTT	CASSIRMNTEAFF
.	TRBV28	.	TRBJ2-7	TGTGCCAGCAGAATAATAGGAGCGAAAGGCGAGCAGTACTTC	CASRIIGAKGEQYF
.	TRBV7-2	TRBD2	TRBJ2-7	TGTGCCAGCAGCTCCCGGTGGGTGGCGGGAGGCGAGCAGTACTTC	CASSSRWVAGGEQYF
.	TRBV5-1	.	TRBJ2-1	TGCGCCAGCAGCTCCGTGCGGGGTGACCACAATGAGCAGTTCTTC	CASSSVRGDHNEQFF
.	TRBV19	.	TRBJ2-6	TGTGCCAGTAAAAATTGGAGGTCTGGGGCCAACGTCCTGACTTTC	CASKNWRSGANVLTF
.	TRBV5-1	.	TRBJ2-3	TGCGCCAGCAGCTTGGCCTCCGTCAGTGACACAGATACGCAGTATTTT	CASSLASVSDTDTQYF
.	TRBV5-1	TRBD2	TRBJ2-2	TGCGCCAGCAGCTCGGGACTACTTTTCACCGGGGAGCTGTTTTTT	CASSSGLLFTGELFF
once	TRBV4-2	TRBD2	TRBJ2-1	TGTGCCAGCAGCCAAGATCCGCCAGCTGCGTTAGCGGGAGGTCGGTCTGAGCAGTTCTTC	CASSQDPPAALAGGRSEQFF
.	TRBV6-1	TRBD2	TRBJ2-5	TGTGCCAGCAGTGAACCGCCTAGCGGGAGGGCCCGGGAGACCCAGTACTTC	CASSEPPSGRARETQYF
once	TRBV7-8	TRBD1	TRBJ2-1	TGTGCCAGCAGCAGACGACAGGGATGGGAGCAGTTCTTC	CASSRRQGWEQFF
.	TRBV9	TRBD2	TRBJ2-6	TGTGCCAGCAGCCCCTGGGGACTAGCGGTCTCTGGGGCCAACGTCCTGACTTTC	CASSPWGLAVSGANVLTF
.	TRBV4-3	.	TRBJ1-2	TGCGCCAGCAGCGACAGCGTCTATGGCTACACCTTC	CASSDSVYGYTF
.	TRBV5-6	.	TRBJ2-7	TGTGCCAGCAACCGAGGGGGGGCCCGCAACTACGAGCAGTACTTC	CASNRGGARNYEQYF
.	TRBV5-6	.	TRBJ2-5	TGTGCCAGCAGCTCCCCAGGACACCAAGAGACCCAGTACTTC	CASSSPGHQETQYF
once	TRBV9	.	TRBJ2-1	TGTGCCAGCAGCGTCACCCGGTCCAATGAGCAGTTCTTC	CASSVTRSNEQFF
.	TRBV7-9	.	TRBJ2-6	TGTGCCAGCAGCTTAGCAGAGACCCTCTCTGGGGCCAACGTCCTGACTTTC	CASSLAETLSGANVLTF
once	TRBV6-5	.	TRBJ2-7	TGTGCCAGCAGCCGTCCGGGCTACGAGCAGTACTTC	CASSRPGYEQYF
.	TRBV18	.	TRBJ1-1	TGTGCCAGCTCACCAGTTCATGGGGTGGGAACTGAAGCTTTCTTT	CASSPVHGVGTEAFF
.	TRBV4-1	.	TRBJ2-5	TGCGCCAGCAGCCAAATTAGAAGGGAGACCCAGTACTTC	CASSQIRRETQYF
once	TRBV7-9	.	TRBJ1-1	TGTGCCAGCAGCTCCCGGACGGGGAACACTGAAGCTTTCTTT	CASSSRTGNTEAFF
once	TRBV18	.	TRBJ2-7	TGTGCCAGCTCACAACAAGGGGCCAGGGTTAACGAGCAGTACTTC	CASSQQGARVNEQYF
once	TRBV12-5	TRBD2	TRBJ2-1	TGTGCTAGTGGTTTGGTACTGGGGCGGGAGGGCTACAATGAGCAGTTCTTC	CASGLVLGREGYNEQFF
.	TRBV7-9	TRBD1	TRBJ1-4	TGTGCCAGCAATGCAGGGACAGGGGTGACTGAAAAACTGTTTTTT	CASNAGTGVTEKLFF
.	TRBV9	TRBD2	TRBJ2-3	TGTGCCAGCAGCGTAGCCAGCGGGGTAGATACGCAGTATTTT	CASSVASGVDTQYF
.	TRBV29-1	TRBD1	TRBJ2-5	TGCAGCGTTGGTACAGGGGCCCTCCAAGAGACCCAGTACTTC	CSVGTGALQETQYF
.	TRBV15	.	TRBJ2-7	TGTGCCACCAGCATAGTTGGACAGCCGTCCTACGAGCAGTACTTC	CATSIVGQPSYEQYF
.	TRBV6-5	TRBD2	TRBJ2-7	TGTGCCAGCAGTTCTAGACTAGCGGGGGCCTACGAGCAGTACTTC	CASSSRLAGAYEQYF
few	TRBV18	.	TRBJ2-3	TGTGCCAGCTCACCGATCGCGGCAGGGAGCACAGATACGCAGTATTTT	CASSPIAAGSTDTQYF
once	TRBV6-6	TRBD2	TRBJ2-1	TGTGCCAGCCTCCCTACGGGACTAGCGTATAACAATGAGCAGTTCTTC	CASLPTGLAYNNEQFF
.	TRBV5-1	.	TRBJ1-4	TGCGCCAGCAGCTTGACGGTGCTGAATCTGGCTGAAAAACTGTTTTTT	CASSLTVLNLAEKLFF
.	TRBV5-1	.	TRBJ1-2	TGCGCCAGCAGCTTGGAGGGCACTCGATATGGCTACACCTTC	CASSLEGTRYGYTF
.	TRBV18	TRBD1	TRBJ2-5	TGTGCCAGCTCACCAATGACGACAGGGGGAGAGACCCAGTACTTC	CASSPMTTGGETQYF
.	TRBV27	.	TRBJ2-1	TGTGCCAGCAGTCAAGGGTTAACCTCCTACAATGAGCAGTTCTTC	CASSQGLTSYNEQFF
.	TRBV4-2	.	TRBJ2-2	TGTGCCAGCAGCCAAGAGCACACCGGGGAGCTGTTTTTT	CASSQEHTGELFF
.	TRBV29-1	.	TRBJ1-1	TGCAGCGGGCGAGGGAGGGGGAACACTGAAGCTTTCTTT	CSGRGRGNTEAFF
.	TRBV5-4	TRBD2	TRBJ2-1	TGTGCCAGCAGCCCCAGCCTGGGACTAGCAAGCAATGAGCAGTTCTTC	CASSPSLGLASNEQFF
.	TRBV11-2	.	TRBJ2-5	TGTGCCAGCAGCTTAAACGGGGCAGGGTGGCCAGAGACCCAGTACTTC	CASSLNGAGWPETQYF
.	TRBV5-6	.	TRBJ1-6	TGTGCCAGCAGCCGACGACAGAAATGGAGCTCCTATAATTCACCCCTCCACTTT	CASSRRQKWSSYNSPLHF
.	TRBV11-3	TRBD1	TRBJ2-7	TGTGCCAGCAGCACCCGACAGGGAGCCTACGAGCAGTACTTC	CASSTRQGAYEQYF
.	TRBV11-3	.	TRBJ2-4	TGTGCCAGCAGCCCGAATCAGGTCAAAAACATTCAGTACTTC	CASSPNQVKNIQYF
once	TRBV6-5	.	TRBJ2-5	TGTGCCAGCCGTTACCTGCCCCGAGCCGAAGAGACCCAGTACTTC	CASRYLPRAEETQYF
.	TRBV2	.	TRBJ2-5	TGTGCCAGCAGTGATTTGTCAGGGAGGGAGACCCAGTACTTC	CASSDLSGRETQYF
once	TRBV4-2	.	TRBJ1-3	TGTGCCAGCAGCCCTATGGCAATAGGTAACACCATATATTTT	CASSPMAIGNTIYF
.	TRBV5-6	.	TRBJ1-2	TGTGCCAGCAGCTTGGGGTTGGGGGTTGGCTACACCTTC	CASSLGLGVGYTF
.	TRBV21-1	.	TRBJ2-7	TGTGCCAGCAGCACAAGAGGAGCGGGAGGGCCATCCTACGAGCAGTACTTC	CASSTRGAGGPSYEQYF
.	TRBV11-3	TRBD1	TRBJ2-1	TGTGCCAGCAGCACGGGACAGGGGGCCAATGAGCAGTTCTTC	CASSTGQGANEQFF
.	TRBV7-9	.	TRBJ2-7	TGTGCCAGCAGCTCGTCAGCCCAGACCTACGAGCAGTACTTC	CASSSSAQTYEQYF